The 32 T cell receptor beta chains presented below share a single source sample, sequenced in a study of identical twins. A single record per CDR3 protein comes from TCRdb applying MiXCR to the 5' RACE reads. The table records some 600,000 distinct CDR3 sequences, 7.1% of them present only once. These sequences were also reported in another study, on yellow fever vaccine responses in identical twins.

Specimen: PBMCs. All receptors derive from a woman in her late teens or twenties in good health.

In this sample, this clonotype turned up many times. The rearrangement uses TRBV12-3 or TRBV12-4 and TRBJ2-7, with TRBD2 identical over 9 bases. V gave up 3 bases and J gave up 2 bases; unmatched junction bases: 5. This CDR3 has 15 residues. The CDR3 loop reads CASSFRTSVAYEQYF. The CDR3 DNA sequence: TGTGCCAGCAGTTTTAGGACTAGCGTCGCCTACGAGCAGTACTTC.

This clonotype was detected only a few times. The CDR3 reads CASSFRRTGETQYF. The DNA for the CDR3 is TGTGCCAGCAGTTTCCGGCGGACAGGAGAGACCCAGTACTTC. The V and J genes are TRBV12-3 or TRBV12-4 and TRBJ2-5; 7 positions agree with TRBD1. The CDR3 runs 14 residues. Trimming removed 3 bases from V and 4 bases from J; junction bases left unmatched: 5.

This clonotype was detected ten times or more. V is TRBV20-1 and J is TRBJ2-1; 9 positions match TRBD2. This CDR3 has 14 residues. Per the germline V gene, CDR1 is DFQATT and CDR2 is SNEGSKA (reference sequence). V was pared by 5 bases and J by 6 bases, with 8 bases of the junction left unmatched. The CDR3 sequence is CSAPGTSFFNEQFF. Here the CDR3 DNA reads TGCAGTGCTCCCGGGACTAGCTTTTTCAATGAGCAGTTCTTC.

This clonotype was counted between two and nine times. The chain carries TRBV27 and TRBJ2-3; 9 bases are shared with TRBD2. This CDR3 spans 15 amino acids. Germline assignment: CDR1 MNHEY and CDR2 SMNVEV (reference sequence). Trimming removed 7 bases from V and 4 bases from J; junction bases left unmatched: 9. The CDR3, as DNA: TGTGCCAGCACCTCTAGCGGGATCGGGTCAGATACGCAGTATTTT. It specifies CASTSSGIGSDTQYF.

This sequence joins TRBV3-1 and TRBJ2-3; TRBD1 matches at 10 bases. The CDR3 totals 16 residues. Germline V lookup: CDR1 LGHDT, CDR2 YNNKEL (reference sequence). Trimming took 4 bases from V and 2 from J; bases not matched to a gene: 6. CDR3 nucleotides: TGTGCCAGCAGCCCCTTCGACAGGGGGCCCACAGATACGCAGTATTTT. Translated: CASSPFDRGPTDTQYF.

This chain links TRBV15 with TRBJ1-1, with 7 nucleotides matching TRBD1. V lost 4 bases and J lost 0; bases outside the gene matches: 2. CDR1 is LNHNV, CDR2 YYDKDF, per germline (reference sequence). The CDR3 runs to 14 residues. In nucleotides, the CDR3 is TGTGCCACCAGCAATGACAGGGTGAACACTGAAGCTTTCTTT. Encoded protein: CATSNDRVNTEAFF.

The genes are TRBV20-1 and TRBJ2-3; TRBD2 aligns across 8 bases. The CDR3 is made up of 15 amino acids. V lost 0 bases and J lost 6; bases outside the gene matches: 8. The germline gives CDR1 DFQATT, CDR2 SNEGSKA (reference sequence). CDR3 DNA sequence: TGCAGTGCTAGAGATTCGGGGGGGCCCGGGGATACGCAGTATTTT. Protein sequence: CSARDSGGPGDTQYF.

In this sample, this clonotype turned up a few times. The chain is built from TRBV5-6 and TRBJ2-3; 7 positions agree with TRBD2. CDR1 is SGHDT and CDR2 is YYEEEE in the germline V gene. CDR3 size: 14 residues. With V trimmed by 3 bases and J by 6 bases, 7 bases remained unmatched. The CDR3 protein is CASSSRGRGDTQYF. In DNA form, the CDR3 reads TGTGCCAGCAGCTCCCGAGGGAGGGGTGATACGCAGTATTTT.

This clonotype is judged medium-sized (0.01 to 0.1%). This chain links TRBV5-1 with TRBJ2-5, with a tentative D call TRBD2 (6 bases). The V end was cut by 0 bases, the J end by 1 base, with 10 bases between. This CDR3 comprises 15 residues. Germline V CDR1 and CDR2: SGHRS, YFSETQ. The CDR3 here is CASSLEGLRQETQYF. CDR3 DNA: TGCGCCAGCAGCTTGGAGGGACTCCGCCAAGAGACCCAGTACTTC.

The chain combines TRBV29-1 with TRBJ2-1; a weak D match, TRBD2 (5 bases). The V gene's germline CDR1 is SQVTM and CDR2 ANQGSEA. Trimming removed 2 bases at V and 6 bases at J, with 26 bases between. This CDR3 is 18 amino acids long. CDR3 sequence: CSVELRRGLLRKANEQFF. In DNA form, the CDR3 reads TGCAGCGTTGAACTACGACGAGGACTTCTCCGAAAGGCCAATGAGCAGTTCTTC.

This clonotype appeared many times. The chain recombines TRBV5-1 with TRBJ2-3; D gene unclear. The CDR3 runs 13 residues. Germline loops: CDR1 SGHRS, CDR2 YFSETQ. Trimming removed 4 bases at V and 6 bases at J, with 12 bases between. Here the CDR3 reads CASSRSASDTQYF. In DNA form, the CDR3 reads TGCGCCAGCAGCCGGAGCGCGTCCGATACGCAGTATTTT.

V usage is TRBV18 and J usage is TRBJ1-2; TRBD1 aligns across 7 bases. V was clipped by 6 bases and J by 4 bases; unmatched bases: 5. CDR3 length: 13 residues. CDR1 and CDR2 from the germline V gene are KGHSH and LQKENI. CDR3 region: CASSQGEAYGYTF. The CDR3, as DNA: TGTGCCAGCTCTCAGGGGGAGGCCTATGGCTACACCTTC.

This clonotype was seen ten or more times. The V call is TRBV7-9, the J call TRBJ2-3, with TRBD2 as a possible D gene (5 bases). Trimming stripped 4 bases from V and 0 bases from J, with 17 bases between. Germline V lookup: CDR1 SEHNR, CDR2 FQNEAQ (reference sequence). CDR3 length: 17 residues. CDR3 sequence (DNA): TGTGCCAGCAGCTCCCCGGCTGGCGGGTATAGCACAGATACGCAGTATTTT. Protein: CASSSPAGGYSTDTQYF.

Only a few counts were recorded for this clonotype. V and J are TRBV5-1 and TRBJ2-2; 9 bases are shared with TRBD2. Germline CDR1 and CDR2: SGHRS and YFSETQ. V dropped 4 bases and J dropped 4; count of bases not matched to a gene: 8. This CDR3 comprises 16 residues. The CDR3 here is CASSAQTAGGTGELFF. The CDR3, as DNA: TGCGCCAGCAGCGCTCAGACAGCGGGGGGCACCGGGGAGCTGTTTTTT.

This clonotype appeared many times. The rearrangement joins TRBV29-1 to TRBJ2-1, with a possible D match to TRBD1 (5 bases). The CDR3 is made up of 14 amino acids. The V and J ends lost 7 bases and 0 bases respectively, with 13 bases between them. Germline CDR1 reads SQVTM; CDR2 reads ANQGSEA. In DNA form, the CDR3 reads TGCAGCGCTCCAGACAGAAGCTCCTACAATGAGCAGTTCTTC. It specifies CSAPDRSSYNEQFF.

The sample holds a few counts of this clonotype. The chain joins TRBV6-5 to TRBJ2-3; D ambiguous. Per germline, CDR1 MNHEY and CDR2 SVGAGI. Trimming took 0 bases from V and 0 from J, leaving 7 bases between them. This CDR3 contains 15 residues. CDR3 amino acids: CASSYSPGSTDTQYF. As DNA, the CDR3 is TGTGCCAGCAGTTACTCACCCGGTAGCACAGATACGCAGTATTTT.

The CDR3, as DNA: TGTGCCAGCACCCCTGGGGTAGCGGGAGGACAGTTCTTC. Residues: CASTPGVAGGQFF. The genes are TRBV12-3 or TRBV12-4 and TRBJ2-1, with TRBD2 matching over 10 bases. CDR3 length equals 13 residues. J lost 13 bases, V lost 7 bases, and 10 bases had no gene match.

This clonotype has more than one count but fewer than ten. For the CDR3, the DNA is TGTGCCAGCAGCCTATCCTGGGGTGATCAGCCCCAGCATTTT. Its translation: CASSLSWGDQPQHF. V is TRBV7-2 and J is TRBJ1-5; D is undetermined. Trimming left V 5 bases short and J 5 bases short, with 13 bases between. The CDR3 is 14 residues long. Germline values: CDR1 SGHTA, CDR2 FQGNSA.

This clonotype has at least ten counts. V is TRBV12-3 or TRBV12-4 and J is TRBJ1-1; 8 nucleotides match TRBD1. The CDR3 is 14 residues long. V lost 5 bases, J lost 7 bases, and 9 bases stayed unmatched. CDR3 residues: CASSQRTGYGEAFF. Written as DNA, the CDR3 is TGTGCCAGCAGTCAACGGACAGGGTATGGTGAAGCTTTCTTT.

This clonotype occurred many times. This rearrangement joins TRBV10-3 to TRBJ2-1; no reliable D call. The CDR3 covers 15 residues. V lost 0 bases and J lost 7, with 13 bases in between. CDR1 is ENHRY and CDR2 is SYGVKD in the germline V gene. This chain's CDR3 is CAISESFRSTNEQFF. The CDR3 coding sequence is TGTGCCATCAGTGAGTCGTTCAGAAGCACGAATGAGCAGTTCTTC.

CDR3 in amino acids: CASSPSLGPGSYEQYV. The CDR3 nucleotides read TGTGCCAGCTCACCAAGTCTTGGGCCCGGCTCCTACGAGCAGTACGTC. The genes are TRBV18 and TRBJ2-7; D is unresolved. The CDR3 is 16 residues long. The germline V gene encodes CDR1 KGHSH and CDR2 LQKENI. The germline V and J ends were trimmed by 2 bases and 0 bases, with 14 bases remaining between them.

This chain connects TRBV20-1 to TRBJ1-5, with a tentative D call TRBD1 (5 bases). Germline CDR1 reads DFQATT; CDR2 reads SNEGSKA (reference sequence). The V end lost 0 bases, the J end lost 9 bases, and 24 bases lay between the germline ends. This CDR3 contains 17 residues. This chain's CDR3 is CSARDAPGGSIVRPQHF. Here the CDR3 DNA reads TGCAGTGCTAGAGACGCCCCGGGGGGGTCCATCGTTAGGCCCCAGCATTTT.

Only a few counts were recorded for this clonotype. This sequence joins TRBV27 and TRBJ2-1; 9 nucleotides line up with TRBD2. The CDR3 length is 15 residues. Trimming at V came to 2 bases and at J to 8 bases, leaving 7 bases not matched to a gene. Per germline, CDR1 MNHEY and CDR2 SMNVEV (reference sequence). The CDR3 protein is CASSLSRTSVYEQFF. CDR3 DNA: TGTGCCAGCAGTTTAAGCCGGACTAGCGTCTATGAGCAGTTCTTC.

This clonotype turned up a few times. This chain uses TRBV5-5 with TRBJ1-2, with D possibly TRBD1 on 5 matching bases. Germline V gene lookup returns CDR1 SGHKS and CDR2 YYEKEE (reference sequence). CDR3 size: 15 residues. V lost 5 bases and J 0 bases, leaving 14 bases between the germline ends. The CDR3 is CASRPTASANYGYTF. The CDR3 DNA follows: TGTGCCAGCAGGCCGACAGCGAGCGCTAACTATGGCTACACCTTC.

This chain links TRBV20-1 with TRBJ2-5; D gene ambiguous. The CDR3 sequence is 14 residues long. V was shortened by 1 base and J by 2 bases, with 11 bases between the two germline ends. The germline CDR1 and CDR2 sequences are DFQATT and SNEGSKA (reference sequence). The CDR3 sequence: CSARVRAGQETQYF. The CDR3 DNA sequence: TGCAGTGCTAGAGTGAGAGCCGGGCAAGAGACCCAGTACTTC.

The CDR3 region has the DNA TGTGCCAGCAGATCATCGGGCGGACTAGCGGACAAAAGCTCCTACGAGCAGTACTTC. Protein product: CASRSSGGLADKSSYEQYF. This chain uses TRBV12-3 or TRBV12-4 with TRBJ2-7; 10 nucleotides match TRBD2. This CDR3 is built from 19 residues. V shed 6 bases, J shed 0 bases, and the junction held 17 bases outside the gene matches.

This clonotype occurred a few times. The J gene is TRBJ2-7, the V gene TRBV12-3 or TRBV12-4; no definite D call. The CDR3 sequence is 13 residues long. The germline V and J ends were trimmed by 3 bases and 2 bases, with 8 bases remaining between them. The chain's CDR3 is CASSLSWTYEQYF. The CDR3 DNA sequence: TGTGCCAGCAGTTTGTCTTGGACCTACGAGCAGTACTTC.

This clonotype has at least ten counts. V usage is TRBV6-4 and J usage is TRBJ2-3; 7 bases agree with TRBD1. The CDR3 runs to 15 residues. The germline CDR1 and CDR2 sequences are MRHNA and SNTAGT. Trimming removed 0 bases from V and 4 bases from J; junction bases left unmatched: 4. The CDR3 region is CASSDSGGSADTQYF. CDR3 in DNA: TGTGCCAGCAGTGACTCAGGGGGCAGCGCAGATACGCAGTATTTT.

This chain connects TRBV7-9 to TRBJ2-3; maybe TRBD2 (5 bases). The CDR3 has 11 amino acids. V lost 10 bases and J lost 5, with 10 bases in between. CDR1 is SEHNR, CDR2 FQNEAQ, per germline (reference sequence). CDR3 sequence: CATTGVDTQYF. The DNA for the CDR3 is TGTGCCACGACCGGGGTAGATACGCAGTATTTT.

The chain uses TRBV12-3 or TRBV12-4 and TRBJ2-3; D may be TRBD1 or TRBD2 (5 bases each). V lost 6 bases, J lost 6 bases, and 19 bases lay in between. The CDR3 is 15 amino acids. The CDR3 region has the DNA TGTGCCAGCAGCGTACGAAGGGGAGTCCTTGATACGCAGTATTTT. Amino acids: CASSVRRGVLDTQYF.

The chain joins TRBV7-8 to TRBJ2-3; D possibly corresponds to TRBD1 (5 bases). V was trimmed by 0 bases and J by 10 bases, leaving 14 bases between them. This CDR3 comprises 14 residues. Germline CDR1 is SGHVS and CDR2 is FQNEAQ. The CDR3 DNA sequence: TGTGCCAGCAGCTTAGCGGGGCCGACTGCACCGCAGTATTTT. Residues: CASSLAGPTAPQYF.

The chain combines TRBV4-1 with TRBJ2-7; no clear D. Germline V gene lookup returns CDR1 MGHRA and CDR2 YSYEKL. Trimming removed 0 bases at V and 1 base at J, with 13 bases between. The CDR3 has 16 amino acids. DNA for the CDR3: TGCGCCAGCAGCCAAGAATGGGCCGAGAGGTCCTACGAGCAGTACTTC. This sequence encodes CASSQEWAERSYEQYF.